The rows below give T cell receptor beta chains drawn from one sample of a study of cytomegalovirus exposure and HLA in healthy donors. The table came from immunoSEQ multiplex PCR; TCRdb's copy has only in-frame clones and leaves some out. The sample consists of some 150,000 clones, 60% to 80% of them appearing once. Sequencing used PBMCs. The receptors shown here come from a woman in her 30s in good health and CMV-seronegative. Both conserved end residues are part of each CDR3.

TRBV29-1	CSVEPSGDEQYF
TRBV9	CASSFRGGNYEQYF
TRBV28	CATQGQGHYGYTF
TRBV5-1	CASSTGVGVVYGYTF
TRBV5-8	CASSLLIGQGGYTF
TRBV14	CASSQVGLGTEAFF
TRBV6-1	CASIRQGSMNTEAFF
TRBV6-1	CASRSPGLAAYEQYF
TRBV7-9	CASGFDRVDYGYTF
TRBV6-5	CASTLGSQSGYEQYF
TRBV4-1	CASSQDRTGFYGYTF
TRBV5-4	CASTGGGPRAEETQYF
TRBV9	CASSVEGGKAEQFF
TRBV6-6	CAGSWPTESNSPLHF
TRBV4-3	CASSQDTGDGYTF
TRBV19	CASSIDRRGDTDTQYF
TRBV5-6	CASSLVQGSTEAFF
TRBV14	CASSRNADLRSGNTIYF
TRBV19	CASSTAGRDNEQFF
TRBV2	CASLGGIGSGNTIYF
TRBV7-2	CASSWGQSLPLHF
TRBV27	CASGSRGLSRGTQYF
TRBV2	CASSGQGRDTEAFF
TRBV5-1	CASSLNRNNEKLFF
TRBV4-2	CASRGSVRNTEAFF
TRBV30	CAWSVQSGGDYEQYF
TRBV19	CASSKPGQTLTGELFF
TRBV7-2	CASSPRQGLNTEAFF
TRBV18	CASSQTGTGEQYF
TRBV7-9	CASSLYGGVDSPLHF
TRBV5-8	CASSLRDRGAFF
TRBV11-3	CASSPLSLAGALVTQYF
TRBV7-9	CASSATGHYNSPLHF
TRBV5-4	CASSFEWGANTGELFF
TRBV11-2	CASSPGQGAYTF
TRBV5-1	CASSPGGQEYYGYTF
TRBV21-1	CASSKGGKGAGYGYTF
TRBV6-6	CASTLAGGRDEQFF
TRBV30	CAWSVPRGPRTTEAFF
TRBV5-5	CASSLVRGTNYNEQFF
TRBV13	CASSFDRGQGYEQYF
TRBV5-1	CASSLPGAGGSPLHF
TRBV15	CATSRVTGTGSNSPLHF
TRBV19	CASSITTGGYTF
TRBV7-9	CASSSGRGGEVSQPQHF
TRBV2	CASRGGAGQTNQPQHF
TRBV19	CASSIGQGTYGYTF
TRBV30	CAWSVPRAGTHEQYF